The 23 T cell receptor beta chains listed next were all sequenced from one sample in a study of response to subunit inactivated influenza vaccine. A single record per CDR3 protein comes from TCRdb applying MiXCR to the RT-PCR reads. This sample yields roughly 160,000 distinct CDR3 sequences, of which approximately 10% are seen a single time; around an eighth belongs to the top ten. The starting material was non-naive T cells sorted from PBMCs, obtained roughly 45 days after vaccination. The receptors originated from a middle-aged man who received an inactivated influenza vaccine.

The chain carries TRBV20-1 and TRBJ1-1; 7 bases line up with TRBD1. The germline V gene has CDR1 DFQATT and CDR2 SNEGSKA (reference sequence). V was clipped by 6 bases and J by 7 bases; unmatched bases: 11. The CDR3 consists of 13 residues. The CDR3 region is CSAAGGTSDEAFF. The CDR3 bases are TGCAGTGCAGCAGGGGGGACCTCCGATGAAGCTTTCTTT.

The sample holds a few counts of this clonotype. The chain links TRBV5-6 to TRBJ2-2; 9 bases are a match to TRBD1. The germline V gene encodes CDR1 SGHDT and CDR2 YYEEEE. After removal of 4 bases from V and 0 bases from J, the junction contained 1 base not matched to a gene. The CDR3 totals 15 residues. As DNA, the CDR3 is TGTGCCAGCAGCCGACAGGGGGCGAACACCGGGGAGCTGTTTTTT. Its translation: CASSRQGANTGELFF.

This clonotype has at least ten counts. The chain carries TRBV2 and TRBJ2-7; TRBD1 aligns across 7 bases. Per germline, CDR1 SNHLY and CDR2 FYNNEI. V gave up 4 bases and J gave up 2 bases; unmatched junction bases: 11. The CDR3 extends over 16 amino acids. This CDR3 is CASSGPGTVPPYEQYF. CDR3 nucleotide sequence: TGTGCCAGCAGTGGACCCGGGACAGTACCCCCCTACGAGCAGTACTTC.

This clonotype has more than one count but fewer than ten. The chain is built from TRBV14 and TRBJ2-2, with D perhaps TRBD1 (5 bases). Per the germline V gene, CDR1 is SGHDN and CDR2 is FVKESK. The V end lost 4 bases, the J end lost 8 bases, and 11 bases lay between the germline ends. The CDR3 length is 13 residues. The CDR3 protein is CASSRTLGGELFF. The DNA of the CDR3 is TGTGCCAGCAGCCGGACACTCGGGGGGGAGCTGTTTTTT. The whole variable domain, filled in from reference TRBV14 and TRBJ2-2, reads EAGVTQFPSHSVIEKGQTVTLRCDPISGHDNLYWYRRVMGKEIKFLLHFVKESKQDESGMPNNRFLAERTGGTYSTLKVQPAELEDSGVYFCASSRTLGGELFFGEGSRLTVL.

This clonotype was seen only a few times. The chain has TRBV29-1 and TRBJ1-1; no reliable D call. Trimming left V 4 bases short and J 1 base short, with 13 bases between. Germline assignment: CDR1 SQVTM and CDR2 ANQGSEA. CDR3 length equals 14 residues. The CDR3 DNA is TGCAGCGTTGTCTTCAGGCTCGGGAACACTGAAGCTTTCTTT. It translates to CSVVFRLGNTEAFF.

This clonotype was seen more than once but under ten times. The chain carries TRBV10-3 and TRBJ2-3, with D possibly TRBD1 on 8 matching bases. The CDR3 runs to 13 residues. The V gene lost 10 bases and the J gene lost 2 bases, with 13 bases spanning the gap. CDR1 and CDR2 (germline): ENHRY, SYGVKD. The CDR3 DNA sequence: TGTGCCAACAGGGGGGGGTACACAGATACGCAGTATTTT. Amino acid sequence: CANRGGYTDTQYF.

The V gene is TRBV18, the J gene TRBJ1-2; 11 nucleotides match TRBD1. The CDR3 is made up of 16 amino acids. Per the germline V gene, CDR1 is KGHSH and CDR2 is LQKENI. Losses at the gene ends were 1 base for V and 6 bases for J; bases not matched to a gene: 7. The CDR3 coding sequence is TGTGCCAGCTCACCACGTTCCGGACAGGGGGCGCATGGCTACACCTTC. This gives the protein CASSPRSGQGAHGYTF.

This clonotype was counted ten times or more. V gene TRBV5-1 combines with J gene TRBJ2-7; TRBD1 matches at 8 bases. The V segment lost 2 bases and the J segment 7 bases; nucleotides outside the gene matches: 8. CDR1 and CDR2 (germline): SGHRS, YFSETQ. The CDR3 sequence is 14 residues long. CDR3 residues: CASSFNRGMGEQYF. Here the CDR3 DNA reads TGCGCCAGCAGCTTTAACAGGGGGATGGGGGAGCAGTACTTC. Looking up the rest from reference TRBV5-1 and TRBJ2-7 gives the full variable domain: KAGVTQTPRYLIKTRGQQVTLSCSPISGHRSVSWYQQTPGQGLQFLFEYFSETQRNKGNFPGRFSGRQFSNSRSEMNVSTLELGDSALYLCASSFNRGMGEQYFGPGTRLTVT.

V usage is TRBV5-1 and J usage is TRBJ1-1; D is ambiguous. This CDR3 spans 15 amino acids. CDR1 SGHRS and CDR2 YFSETQ come from the germline V gene. V was trimmed by 4 bases and J by 1 base, leaving 14 bases between them. The DNA of the CDR3 is TGCGCCAGCAGCCTTCCAGGACTTAAGAACACTGAAGCTTTCTTT. The encoded protein is CASSLPGLKNTEAFF. Full variable domain (missing parts from reference TRBV5-1 and TRBJ1-1): KAGVTQTPRYLIKTRGQQVTLSCSPISGHRSVSWYQQTPGQGLQFLFEYFSETQRNKGNFPGRFSGRQFSNSRSEMNVSTLELGDSALYLCASSLPGLKNTEAFFGQGTRLTVV.

This clonotype was seen at least ten times. V usage is TRBV20-1 and J usage is TRBJ2-2, with D possibly matching TRBD1 (5 bases). CDR3 length: 15 amino acids. Trimming cost V 3 bases and J 7 bases, with 18 bases left between them. Per the germline V gene, CDR1 is DFQATT and CDR2 is SNEGSKA (reference sequence). In nucleotides, the CDR3 is TGCAGTGCTAGTAAAGCGAACCTAAGGGGCGGGGAGCTGTTTTTT. Amino acid sequence: CSASKANLRGGELFF.

The chain uses TRBV20-1 and TRBJ2-3; possible D gene TRBD1, 6 bases. The germline CDR1 and CDR2 sequences are DFQATT and SNEGSKA (reference sequence). V shed 6 bases and J shed 0 bases, with 19 bases lying between them. The length of the CDR3 is 16 residues. The CDR3 sequence is CSASRQARSSTDTQYF. CDR3 in DNA: TGCAGTGCCTCTAGACAGGCCCGTAGTAGCACAGATACGCAGTATTTT.

Many counts were recorded for this clonotype. This chain joins TRBV10-2 and TRBJ2-6, with D perhaps TRBD1 or TRBD2 (5 bases each). The CDR3 covers 15 residues. Trimming took 6 bases from V and 1 from J, leaving 10 bases between them. The V gene's germline CDR1 is WSHSY and CDR2 SAAADI. The CDR3 sequence is CASRKGTSGANVLTF. The CDR3 nucleotides read TGCGCCAGCAGAAAAGGGACGTCTGGGGCCAACGTCCTGACTTTC.

The count of this clonotype is one. The J gene is TRBJ2-1, the V gene TRBV7-8; D assignment may be TRBD1 or TRBD2 (6 bases each). From germline, CDR1 is SGHVS and CDR2 FQNEAQ. CDR3 length equals 13 residues. Trimming shortened V by 1 base and J by 9 bases, and 10 bases separated the two germline ends. DNA of the CDR3: TGTGCCAGCAGCTTAGGGGGGGCGGGTGAGCAGTTCTTC. Translating it yields CASSLGGAGEQFF. Together with reference TRBV7-8 and TRBJ2-1, the CDR3 gives the full variable domain: GAGVSQSPRYKVAKRGQDVALRCDPISGHVSLFWYQQALGQGPEFLTYFQNEAQLDKSGLPSDRFFAERPEGSVSTLKIQRTQQEDSAVYLCASSLGGAGEQFFGPGTRLTVL.

This clonotype was observed a few times. V is TRBV7-3 and J is TRBJ2-1; 7 nucleotides align to TRBD1. After removal of 5 bases from V and 5 bases from J, the junction contained 6 bases not matched to a gene. Germline V gives CDR1 SGHTA, CDR2 FQGTGA. The CDR3 is 14 residues long. CDR3 amino acids: CASSRDRKDNEQFF. CDR3 sequence (DNA): TGTGCCAGCAGCAGGGACAGAAAGGACAATGAGCAGTTCTTC.

This clonotype was counted only a few times. The rearrangement joins TRBV20-1 to TRBJ2-1; D may be TRBD2 (7 bases). Germline loops: CDR1 DFQATT, CDR2 SNEGSKA (reference sequence). The CDR3 length is 15 residues. V gave up 4 bases and J gave up 0 bases, with 13 bases separating them. CDR3 nucleotides: TGCAGTGCTAACCCACGGGGGGCCTCCTACAATGAGCAGTTCTTC. This codes for CSANPRGASYNEQFF.

A few counts support this clonotype. The chain joins TRBV5-1 to TRBJ1-4; D possibly corresponds to TRBD1 (6 bases). This CDR3 comprises 14 residues. From germline, CDR1 is SGHRS and CDR2 YFSETQ. The V end was cut by 3 bases, the J end by 7 bases, with 13 bases between. The CDR3 DNA reads TGCGCCAGCAGCTCAACGACAGGTACTGAAAAACTGTTTTTT. Its translation: CASSSTTGTEKLFF. Drawing the rest from reference TRBV5-1 and TRBJ1-4, the complete variable domain is KAGVTQTPRYLIKTRGQQVTLSCSPISGHRSVSWYQQTPGQGLQFLFEYFSETQRNKGNFPGRFSGRQFSNSRSEMNVSTLELGDSALYLCASSSTTGTEKLFFGSGTQLSVL.

The chain has TRBV28 and TRBJ1-5; D is possibly TRBD1 (5 bases). The CDR3 is 15 residues long. Germline values: CDR1 MDHEN, CDR2 SYDVKM. Trimming removed 3 bases from V and 10 bases from J, with 19 bases in between. The CDR3 protein is CASSFRLEGLEPQHF. CDR3 in DNA: TGTGCCAGCAGTTTCCGTCTTGAGGGGCTTGAACCCCAGCATTTT. The variable domain in full, with the rest retrieved from reference TRBV28 and TRBJ1-5, is DVKVTQSSRYLVKRTGEKVFLECVQDMDHENMFWYRQDPGLGLRLIYFSYDVKMKEKGDIPEGYSVSREKKERFSLILESASTNQTSMYLCASSFRLEGLEPQHFGDGTRLSIL.

V gene TRBV19 combines with J gene TRBJ2-5; the D gene is possibly TRBD1 (5 bases). Germline V gives CDR1 LNHDA, CDR2 SQIVND (reference sequence). Trimming cost V 5 bases and J 1 base, with 11 bases left between them. The length of the CDR3 is 14 residues. The DNA for the CDR3 is TGTGCCAGTAGTTCGACAGAAATCCAAGAGACCCAGTACTTC. Translated, it gives CASSSTEIQETQYF. Drawing the rest from reference TRBV19 and TRBJ2-5, the complete variable domain is DGGITQSPKYLFRKEGQNVTLSCEQNLNHDAMYWYRQDPGQGLRLIYYSQIVNDFQKGDIAEGYSVSREKKESFPLTVTSAQKNPTAFYLCASSSTEIQETQYFGPGTRLLVL.

This clonotype appeared a few times. The gene calls are TRBV20-1 and TRBJ2-2; D is ambiguous. CDR1 and CDR2 from the germline V gene are DFQATT and SNEGSKA (reference sequence). The V end lost 5 bases, the J end lost 4 bases, and 5 bases lay between the germline ends. This CDR3 region has 11 residues. The CDR3 DNA sequence: TGCAGTGCTTCGACCACCGGGGAGCTGTTTTTT. Its protein product is CSASTTGELFF.

This clonotype has only a few counts. This may be a read error: a much more frequent sequence differs by one nucleotide. The genes are TRBV20-1 and TRBJ2-1, with D unclear. Germline values: CDR1 DFQATT, CDR2 SNEGSKA (reference sequence). V gave up 1 base and J gave up 0 bases, with 7 bases separating them. The CDR3 has 14 amino acids. This chain's CDR3 is CSARGRNSYNEQFF. CDR3 DNA sequence: TGCAGTGCTAGAGGGCGGAACTCCTACAATGAGCAGTTCTTC.

The rearrangement uses TRBV20-1 and TRBJ2-7; D might be TRBD2 (5 bases). V gave up 3 bases and J gave up 2 bases, with 11 bases separating them. In germline, CDR1 is DFQATT, CDR2 SNEGSKA (reference sequence). This CDR3 is 13 amino acids long. The CDR3 DNA reads TGCAGTGCTAGGGGAGCCCGGACCTACGAGCAGTACTTC. It yields the protein CSARGARTYEQYF.

This clonotype has a handful of counts. The CDR3 DNA follows: TGTGCCAGCAGCTTATATTCTGCGGGAGTGGGTCGCACAGATACGCAGTATTTT. Protein: CASSLYSAGVGRTDTQYF. V and J are TRBV11-2 and TRBJ2-3; TRBD2 aligns across 7 bases. Germline CDR1 is SGHAT and CDR2 is FQNNGV. The CDR3 length is 18 residues. The V segment lost 2 bases and the J segment 1 base; nucleotides outside the gene matches: 12.

The table lists this clonotype with many counts. J is TRBJ1-6 and V is TRBV10-3; 7 nucleotides align to TRBD1. Looked up from germline, CDR1 is ENHRY and CDR2 is SYGVKD. The V segment lost 3 bases and the J segment 6 bases; nucleotides outside the gene matches: 2. This CDR3 spans 14 amino acids. CDR3 amino acids: CAISEGTANSPLHF. The CDR3, as DNA: TGTGCCATCAGTGAAGGGACAGCTAATTCACCCCTCCACTTT.